Shown below are 9 T cell receptor beta chains from a single sample sequenced in a study of T cell responses to AZD1222 COVID-19 vaccine. Data came from immunoSEQ multiplex PCR; TCRdb stores just in-frame clones and leaves some out. The data hold 89,000 or so clones, with about 86% observed a single time. The sequencing used peripheral blood, collected 28 days after the second AZD1222 dose. These receptors originate from an adult who received the AZD1222 COVID-19 vaccine.

The chain employs TRBV13 and TRBJ1-1; 12 nucleotides line up with TRBD1. V trimming: 3 bases; J trimming: 4 bases; junction bases outside the gene matches: 3. Germline CDR1 is PRHDT and CDR2 is FYEKMQ (reference sequence). The CDR3 spans 15 residues. The CDR3 DNA is TGTGCCAGCAGCTTGGGGGACAGGGGGCTCACTGAAGCTTTCTTT. It encodes CASSLGDRGLTEAFF.

This clone was seen a few times. V gene TRBV19 combines with J gene TRBJ1-2, with D possibly matching TRBD1 (5 bases). Trimming took 3 bases from V and 5 from J, leaving 13 bases between them. Germline-derived CDR1 and CDR2 are LNHDA and SQIVND (reference sequence). The CDR3 is 14 residues long. CDR3 in amino acids: CASSIQGSSYGYTF. CDR3 in DNA: TGTGCCAGTAGTATCCAGGGATCATCGTATGGCTACACCTTC. The full variable domain, with the rest looked up from reference TRBV19 and TRBJ1-2, is DGGITQSPKYLFRKEGQNVTLSCEQNLNHDAMYWYRQDPGQGLRLIYYSQIVNDFQKGDIAEGYSVSREKKESFPLTVTSAQKNPTAFYLCASSIQGSSYGYTFGSGTRLTVV.

The V call is TRBV7-9, the J call TRBJ1-3; D is possibly TRBD1 (5 bases). The germline V gene has CDR1 SEHNR and CDR2 FQNEAQ (reference sequence). The CDR3 length is 14 residues. The V end was cut by 7 bases, the J end by 0 bases, with 10 bases between. CDR3: CASTLTASGNTIYF. The CDR3 DNA is TGTGCCAGCACCCTGACAGCCTCTGGAAACACCATATATTTT.

The V call is TRBV7-8, the J call TRBJ2-7, with D uncertain. CDR1 is SGHVS, CDR2 FQNEAQ, per germline. V was cut by 0 bases and J by 2 bases, with 5 bases left in between. This CDR3 contains 13 residues. In DNA form, the CDR3 reads TGTGCCAGCAGCTTAGCCACAGCCTACGAGCAGTACTTC. Protein: CASSLATAYEQYF.

The sample holds a few counts of this clone. V usage is TRBV12-3 or TRBV12-4 and J usage is TRBJ1-5; no reliable D call. This CDR3 comprises 12 residues. V was pared by 3 bases and J by 4 bases, with 4 bases between. The CDR3 reads CASSFWNQPQHF. The CDR3 coding sequence is TGTGCCAGCAGTTTTTGGAATCAGCCCCAGCATTTT.

V usage is TRBV5-1 and J usage is TRBJ2-2; D possibly uses TRBD1 or TRBD2 (5 bases each). Trimming left V 4 bases short and J 5 bases short, with 15 bases between. The CDR3 covers 15 residues. CDR1 is SGHRS and CDR2 is YFSETQ in the germline V gene. The CDR3 coding sequence is TGCGCCAGCAGCCTAACAGGACCGGGGACCGGGGAGCTGTTTTTT. Amino acids: CASSLTGPGTGELFF.

The sample holds one count of this clone. V usage is TRBV19 and J usage is TRBJ1-3, with 9 bases fitting TRBD1. The junction had 4 bases not matched to a gene; V was cut back by 4 bases and J by 0 bases. The CDR3 covers 16 residues. Germline values: CDR1 LNHDA, CDR2 SQIVND (reference sequence). In DNA form, the CDR3 reads TGTGCCAGTAGTACGGGACAGGGAAGCTCTGGAAACACCATATATTTT. The encoded protein is CASSTGQGSSGNTIYF. The full variable domain, rest sourced from reference TRBV19 and TRBJ1-3, is DGGITQSPKYLFRKEGQNVTLSCEQNLNHDAMYWYRQDPGQGLRLIYYSQIVNDFQKGDIAEGYSVSREKKESFPLTVTSAQKNPTAFYLCASSTGQGSSGNTIYFGEGSWLTVV.

CDR3 protein: CASSIQGNEQFF. The CDR3 DNA is TGTGCCAGCAGCATTCAGGGGAATGAGCAGTTCTTC. This chain connects TRBV7-9 to TRBJ2-1, with D possibly being TRBD1 (6 bases). The germline gives CDR1 SEHNR, CDR2 FQNEAQ (reference sequence). The CDR3 spans 12 residues. V lost 5 bases and J lost 7, with 9 bases in between.

CDR3 sequence: CASSAYSSATDTQYF. The CDR3 bases are TGTGCCAGCAGCGCCTATAGTAGTGCGACAGATACGCAGTATTTT. The chain uses TRBV7-3 and TRBJ2-3; D ambiguous. This CDR3 spans 15 amino acids. CDR1 and CDR2 from the germline V gene are SGHTA and FQGTGA. Trimming stripped 5 bases from V and 3 bases from J, with 15 bases between.